The sequence of this TCR beta chain was determined in a study of CD8+ T cells in alopecia areata. As for the study in general: Treated patients were given 5 to 10 mg oral tofacitinib twice daily.

The treatment: oral pan-JAK inhibitor, 5-10 mg twice daily. Germline V gives CDR1 SGDLS, CDR2 YYNGEE. Trimming took 0 bases from V and 1 from J, leaving 8 bases between them. The CDR3 has 15 residues. As the sequencing template, cDNA was produced by extracting RNA and reverse transcribing it. Generated by immunoSEQ multiplex PCR, the TCRdb table keeps only in-frame clones and is missing some. Of around 200,000 clones in the sample, roughly 50% are singletons; the top ten hold roughly 12%. This receptor was taken from a human donor with alopecia areata. This chain connects TRBV9 to TRBJ1-5; TRBD1 might be the D (5 bases). The source was CD8+ T cells sorted from blood, collected at week 24, from a patient treated with tofacitinib. CDR3 sequence (DNA): TGTGCCAGCAGCGTAGGATGGGGGAGCAATCAGCCCCAGCATTTT. Its translation: CASSVGWGSNQPQHF.